This record concerns one T cell receptor beta chain sequence. Its antigen is still unknown. There are 14 residues in the CDR3. Per the germline V gene, CDR1 is LNHDA and CDR2 is SQIVND (reference sequence). V was cut by 3 bases and J by 8 bases, with 16 bases left in between. Assay used: immunoSEQ multiplex PCR; TCRdb lists only in-frame clones, some missing. Altogether 200,000 to 250,000 clones are present, roughly 91% being singletons, with the ten largest covering roughly 0.99%. This sample was taken from a study of T cell responses to AZD1222 COVID-19 vaccine. Study observations and caveats: Samples come after the peak T cell response, not at day 14.

The rearrangement uses TRBV19 and TRBJ1-1; possible D gene TRBD1, 6 bases. Sequencing used peripheral blood, obtained on day 0 of MenACWY control vaccination. The TCR sequence derives from an adult in good health. The DNA of the CDR3 is TGTGCCAGTAGTATCGGGATCCGACAGGCGGAAGCTTTCTTT. Its translation: CASSIGIRQAEAFF. Drawing the rest from reference TRBV19 and TRBJ1-1, the complete variable domain is DGGITQSPKYLFRKEGQNVTLSCEQNLNHDAMYWYRQDPGQGLRLIYYSQIVNDFQKGDIAEGYSVSREKKESFPLTVTSAQKNPTAFYLCASSIGIRQAEAFFGQGTRLTVV.